The rows below give T cell receptor beta chains drawn from one sample of a study of T cell responses to AZD1222 COVID-19 vaccine. The table came from immunoSEQ multiplex PCR; TCRdb's copy has only in-frame clones and leaves some out. Of tens of thousands of clones in the sample, roughly 89% were seen once. The starting material was peripheral blood, obtained on day 0 of MenACWY control vaccination. The receptors derive from an adult in good health. CDR3s include the opening cysteine and the closing phenylalanine or tryptophan. A D gene is named only where the DNA matches it firmly. Not every row has a clone size; where given, it reads once, few, many or a size class.

J	size	V	D	CDR3	DNA
TRBJ2-7	-	TRBV5-4	-	CASSPGGRPAYEQYF	TGTGCCAGCAGCCCCGGGGGGCGGCCCGCCTACGAGCAGTACTTC
TRBJ1-4	-	TRBV5-1	TRBD1	CASSQGGTNEKLFF	TGCGCCAGCAGCCAGGGGGGAACTAATGAAAAACTGTTTTTT
TRBJ2-1	-	TRBV11-1	-	CASSLTRTSKQFF	TGTGCCAGCAGCTTAACCCGGACTTCGAAGCAGTTCTTC
TRBJ2-7	-	TRBV28	TRBD2	CASSFTGLKFYEQYF	TGTGCCAGCAGTTTTACGGGACTAAAGTTCTACGAGCAGTACTTC
TRBJ1-2	few	TRBV9	TRBD1	CASSGGKLGTEANYGYTF	TGTGCCAGCAGCGGAGGCAAGTTGGGGACAGAAGCTAACTATGGCTACACCTTC
TRBJ2-2	-	TRBV10-1	TRBD1	CASSESRQGANTGELFF	TGCGCCAGCAGTGAGTCGAGACAGGGTGCGAACACCGGGGAGCTGTTTTTT
TRBJ1-5	-	TRBV10-1	-	CASSDGGANQPQHF	TGCGCCAGCAGTGACGGCGGAGCTAATCAGCCCCAGCATTTT
TRBJ1-2	-	TRBV5-5	-	CASSLIDRTYGYTF	TGTGCCAGCAGCTTAATAGACAGAACCTATGGCTACACCTTC
TRBJ1-4	-	TRBV7-2	-	CASSLSHGGGAEKLFF	TGTGCCAGCAGCTTAAGTCACGGGGGCGGGGCGGAAAAACTGTTTTTT
TRBJ1-5	-	TRBV6-1	-	CASSEGVGAQPQHF	TGTGCCAGCAGTGAGGGGGTAGGGGCCCAGCCCCAGCATTTT
TRBJ1-4	-	TRBV2	-	CASRRTDEKLFF	TGTGCCAGCAGACGGACGGATGAAAAACTGTTTTTT
TRBJ2-3	-	TRBV7-2	-	CASSTLLGAQYF	TGTGCCAGCAGCACACTCCTAGGGGCGCAGTATTTT
TRBJ2-5	-	TRBV18	-	CASSPPVAQETQYF	TGTGCCAGCTCACCACCGGTCGCACAAGAGACCCAGTACTTC
TRBJ2-5	once	TRBV27	-	CASRGYETQYF	TGTGCCAGCAGGGGGTATGAGACCCAGTACTTC
TRBJ1-1	-	TRBV2	-	CASSVQGPTTEAFF	TGTGCCAGCAGTGTACAGGGACCGACCACTGAAGCTTTCTTT
TRBJ1-6	-	TRBV2	-	CASSEGGWGNSPLHF	TGTGCCAGCAGTGAAGGGGGGTGGGGGAATTCACCCCTCCACTTT
TRBJ1-2	-	TRBV10-2	-	CASSESNNYGYTF	TGCGCCAGCAGTGAGTCGAACAACTATGGCTACACCTTC
TRBJ1-1	-	TRBV5-1	-	CASSHGNLYTEAFF	TGCGCCAGCAGCCATGGGAACCTTTACACTGAAGCTTTCTTT
TRBJ2-7	-	TRBV5-1	-	CASSLGLGAGQQYF	TGCGCCAGCAGCTTGGGACTGGGAGCCGGCCAGCAGTACTTC
TRBJ1-2	-	TRBV7-2	-	CASSLEANGYGYTF	TGTGCCAGCAGCTTAGAGGCCAATGGCTATGGCTACACCTTC
TRBJ2-3	-	TRBV5-6	TRBD1	CASSSLTGTGGLSTDTQYF	TGTGCCAGCAGCTCCCTGACCGGGACAGGGGGCTTGAGCACAGATACGCAGTATTTT
TRBJ2-7	-	TRBV15	TRBD2	CATSSRWEGLQYF	TGTGCCACCAGCTCGAGATGGGAGGGGTTGCAGTACTTC
TRBJ1-1	few	TRBV28	-	CASRQGSSTEAFF	TGTGCCAGCAGACAAGGCAGTTCCACTGAAGCTTTCTTT
TRBJ2-3	-	TRBV28	TRBD1	CASSSWTGGSTDTQYF	TGTGCCAGCAGTTCATGGACAGGGGGCTCAACAGATACGCAGTATTTT
TRBJ2-7	-	TRBV5-5	TRBD1	CASSYGQGAYEQYF	TGTGCCAGCAGCTACGGACAGGGAGCCTACGAGCAGTACTTC
TRBJ2-1	-	TRBV18	TRBD1	CASSPGQGNEQFF	TGTGCCAGCTCACCCGGACAGGGCAATGAGCAGTTCTTC
TRBJ1-1	-	TRBV3-1/TRBV3-2	TRBD1	CASNRPGQGNTEAFF	TGTGCCAGCAACCGGCCCGGACAGGGGAACACTGAAGCTTTCTTT
TRBJ1-2	-	TRBV28	TRBD1	CASSSLTGGYGYTF	TGTGCCAGCAGTTCTCTAACAGGGGGCTATGGCTACACCTTC
TRBJ1-3	-	TRBV5-1	-	CASSSEQGPGNTIYF	TGCGCCAGCAGCTCGGAACAGGGTCCTGGAAACACCATATATTTT
TRBJ2-2	-	TRBV3-1/TRBV3-2	TRBD2	CASRRGAGLTGELFF	TGTGCCAGCAGGCGGGGGGCGGGCCTCACCGGGGAGCTGTTTTTT
TRBJ1-6	-	TRBV14	-	CASSQDSIADSPLHF	TGTGCCAGCAGCCAAGACAGCATCGCCGATTCACCCCTCCACTTT
TRBJ2-7	-	TRBV28	-	CASSEQGESYEQYF	TGTGCCAGCAGTGAACAGGGAGAGTCCTACGAGCAGTACTTC
TRBJ1-2	-	TRBV28	TRBD1	CASSLGDRGTGYTF	TGTGCCAGCAGTTTAGGGGACAGGGGTACTGGCTACACCTTC
TRBJ1-2	once	TRBV27	-	CASSLSSTGNYGYTF	TGTGCCAGCAGTTTATCGTCGACAGGAAACTATGGCTACACCTTC
TRBJ2-7	-	TRBV6-1	TRBD2	CASSDKGTSGAYEQYF	TGTGCCAGCAGTGACAAGGGGACTAGCGGGGCCTACGAGCAGTACTTC
TRBJ2-2	-	TRBV3-1/TRBV3-2	-	CASSQRAHSQLFF	TGTGCCAGCAGCCAACGCGCCCACTCGCAGCTGTTTTTT
TRBJ1-2	-	TRBV7-6	TRBD1	CASSLNRDSNYGYTF	TGTGCCAGCAGCTTAAACCGGGACAGCAACTATGGCTACACCTTC
TRBJ2-3	-	TRBV6-5	-	CASKALTDTQYF	TGTGCCAGCAAGGCGCTCACAGATACGCAGTATTTT
TRBJ2-7	-	TRBV28	-	CASSLYQGYEQYF	TGTGCCAGCAGTTTATACCAGGGCTACGAGCAGTACTTC
TRBJ2-1	once	TRBV27	-	CASSLVRGDEQFF	TGTGCCAGCAGTTTAGTCAGGGGCGATGAGCAGTTCTTC
TRBJ2-2	-	TRBV5-1	-	CASSPDTANTGELFF	TGCGCCAGCAGCCCAGACACCGCGAACACCGGGGAGCTGTTTTTT
TRBJ2-7	once	TRBV28	TRBD1	CASSSGQALYEQYF	TGTGCCAGCAGTTCGGGACAGGCCCTCTACGAGCAGTACTTC
TRBJ1-3	-	TRBV5-1	-	CASSTLGGSGNTIYF	TGCGCCAGCAGCACCCTCGGGGGCTCTGGAAACACCATATATTTT
TRBJ2-2	-	TRBV3-1/TRBV3-2	-	CASSLPNTGELFF	TGTGCCAGCAGCCTACCGAACACCGGGGAGCTGTTTTTT
TRBJ2-7	-	TRBV7-9	TRBD1	CASSPLTGADEQYF	TGTGCCAGCAGCCCATTGACAGGGGCCGACGAGCAGTACTTC
TRBJ1-1	-	TRBV5-1	TRBD1	CASSTSTGGDEAFF	TGCGCCAGCAGCACCAGTACAGGGGGCGACGAAGCTTTCTTT
TRBJ2-7	-	TRBV3-1/TRBV3-2	-	CASSQHLGGLSSYEQYF	TGTGCCAGCAGCCAACACCTTGGGGGCCTAAGCTCCTACGAGCAGTACTTC
TRBJ2-6	-	TRBV15	TRBD1	CATSRDRDRPLGANVLTF	TGTGCCACCAGCAGAGATCGGGACAGACCCCTGGGGGCCAACGTCCTGACTTTC
TRBJ1-1	-	TRBV19	-	CASSTGVNTEAFF	TGTGCCAGTTCGACAGGAGTCAACACTGAAGCTTTCTTT
TRBJ2-7	-	TRBV10-2	-	CASSARARSSYEQYF	TGCGCCAGCAGTGCGCGGGCCAGGAGCTCCTACGAGCAGTACTTC
TRBJ2-1	-	TRBV10-1	-	CASSESGTPNNEQFF	TGCGCCAGCAGTGAATCCGGGACTCCGAACAATGAGCAGTTCTTC
TRBJ2-5	-	TRBV7-2	TRBD2	CASSSNRLAGVQETQYF	TGTGCCAGCAGCTCAAATCGACTAGCGGGGGTGCAAGAGACCCAGTACTTC
TRBJ1-1	-	TRBV10-1	-	CASRGTDTEAFF	TGCGCCAGCAGGGGGACGGACACTGAAGCTTTCTTT
TRBJ2-1	once	TRBV5-1	TRBD2	CASSPRLAGDNEQFF	TGCGCCAGCAGCCCTAGACTAGCGGGGGACAATGAGCAGTTCTTC
TRBJ2-7	-	TRBV6-2/TRBV6-3	TRBD2	CASSYSLAGGPYEQYF	TGTGCCAGCAGTTACTCCTTAGCGGGCGGACCCTACGAGCAGTACTTC
TRBJ2-3	-	TRBV11-3	TRBD2	CASSLAVAGPDTQYF	TGTGCCAGCAGCTTAGCGGTAGCGGGACCAGATACGCAGTATTTT
TRBJ2-7	once	TRBV5-5	TRBD2	CASSLGGTSGMYEQYF	TGTGCCAGCAGCTTGGGGGGGACTAGCGGGATGTACGAGCAGTACTTC